This T cell receptor beta chain was found in a study of blood T cell repertoires in COVID-19. Study as a whole: Acute-phase and convalescent COVID-19 samples originated in the United States, Italy and Spain. Nucleic acid was either cDNA or gDNA, and it came from T cells, B-cell-depleted T cells, or PBMCs.

As processed by the authors: Researchers report that nucleated cell counts were estimated from reference gene primer amplification. Here immunoSEQ multiplex PCR was the method, and the copy in TCRdb shows in-frame clones only, minus some. The V and J calls and the clone size are those of that table, but D and trimming were determined from the DNA. This sample has 650,000 to 800,000 clones, with around 89% found just once. The germline V gene encodes CDR1 MRHNA and CDR2 SNTAGT. The CDR3 is 14 amino acids. Trimming at V came to 6 bases and at J to 5 bases, leaving 8 bases not matched to a gene. The material sequenced was peripheral blood. The sequence was collected from a woman between 18 and 29 years old with acute or convalescent COVID-19. V and J are TRBV6-4 and TRBJ1-1; the match to TRBD1 covers 8 bases. CDR3 residues: CASSPQGAGTEAFF. The DNA of the CDR3 is TGTGCCAGCAGCCCCCAGGGGGCCGGAACTGAAGCTTTCTTT.